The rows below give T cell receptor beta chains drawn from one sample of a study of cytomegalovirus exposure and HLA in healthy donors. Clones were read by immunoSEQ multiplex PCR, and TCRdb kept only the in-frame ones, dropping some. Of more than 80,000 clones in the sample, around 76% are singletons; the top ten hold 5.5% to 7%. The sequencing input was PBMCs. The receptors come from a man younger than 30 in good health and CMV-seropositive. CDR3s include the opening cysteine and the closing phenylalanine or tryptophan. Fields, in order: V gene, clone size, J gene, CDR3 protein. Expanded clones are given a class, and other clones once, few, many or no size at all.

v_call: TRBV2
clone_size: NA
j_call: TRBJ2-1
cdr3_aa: CASRLGTANEQFF

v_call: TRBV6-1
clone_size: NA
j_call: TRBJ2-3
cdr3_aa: CASSEGGQGADTQYF

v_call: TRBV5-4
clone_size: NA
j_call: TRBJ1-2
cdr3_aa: CASSPYRAGGPHSYGYTF

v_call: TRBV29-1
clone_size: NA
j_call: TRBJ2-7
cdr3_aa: CSVESGGRHEQYF

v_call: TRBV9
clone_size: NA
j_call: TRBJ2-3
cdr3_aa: CASSVGGVGDTQYF

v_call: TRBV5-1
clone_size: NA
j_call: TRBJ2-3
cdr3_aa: CASSYSPGTDTQYF

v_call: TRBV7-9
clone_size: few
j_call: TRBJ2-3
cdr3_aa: CASSSGLGGPDTQYF

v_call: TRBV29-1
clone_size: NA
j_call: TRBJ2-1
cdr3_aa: CSVETSGSRFF

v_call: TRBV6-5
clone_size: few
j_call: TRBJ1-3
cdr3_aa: CASSYSRDSINTIYF

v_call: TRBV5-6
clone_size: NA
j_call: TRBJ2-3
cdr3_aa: CASSFGDTGHKDTQYF

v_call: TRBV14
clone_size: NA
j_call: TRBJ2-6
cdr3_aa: CASSQAGLGANVLTF

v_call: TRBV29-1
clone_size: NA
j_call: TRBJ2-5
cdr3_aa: CSVEDLSGRGETQYF

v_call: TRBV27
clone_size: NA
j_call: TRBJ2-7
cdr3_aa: CASSFLGIGYEQYF

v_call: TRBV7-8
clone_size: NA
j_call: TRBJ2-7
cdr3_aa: CASSSGAKVQYF

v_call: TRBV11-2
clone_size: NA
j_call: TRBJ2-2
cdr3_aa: CASSHPGGELFF

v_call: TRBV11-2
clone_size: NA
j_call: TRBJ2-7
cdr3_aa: CASSWGLSYEQYF

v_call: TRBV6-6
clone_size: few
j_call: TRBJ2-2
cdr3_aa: CASTGLAGGGELFF

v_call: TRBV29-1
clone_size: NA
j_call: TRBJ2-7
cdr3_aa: CSVSWTAYEQYF

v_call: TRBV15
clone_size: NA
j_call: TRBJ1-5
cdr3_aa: CATSSWGTGNQPQHF

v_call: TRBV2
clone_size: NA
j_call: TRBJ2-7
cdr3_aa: CASRMGQVNYEQYF

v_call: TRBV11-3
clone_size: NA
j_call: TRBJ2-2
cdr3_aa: CASSLVAGGTGELFF

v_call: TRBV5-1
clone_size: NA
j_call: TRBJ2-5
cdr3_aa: CASSSGQQQETQYF

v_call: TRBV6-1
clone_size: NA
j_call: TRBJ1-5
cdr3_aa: CASSEVVSGSNQPQHF

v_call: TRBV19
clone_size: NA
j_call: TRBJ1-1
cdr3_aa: CASSNRQAGGAFF

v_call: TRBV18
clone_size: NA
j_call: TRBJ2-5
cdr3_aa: CASSPAQETQYF

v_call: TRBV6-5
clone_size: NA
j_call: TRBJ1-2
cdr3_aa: CASSSPAGSGGYTF

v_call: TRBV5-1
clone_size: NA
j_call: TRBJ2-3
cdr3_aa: CASSLTSGSVTDTQYF

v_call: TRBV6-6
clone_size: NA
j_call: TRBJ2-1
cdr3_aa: CASRAGGEQFF

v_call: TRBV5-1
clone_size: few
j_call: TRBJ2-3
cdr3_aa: CASSWSSAGGWTDTQYF

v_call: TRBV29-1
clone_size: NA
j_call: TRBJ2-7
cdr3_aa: CSVELAGGRYEQYF

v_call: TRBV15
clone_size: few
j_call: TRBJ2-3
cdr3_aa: CATSRVGSSTDTQYF

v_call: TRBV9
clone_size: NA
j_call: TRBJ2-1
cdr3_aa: CASSAIRLAGINEQFF

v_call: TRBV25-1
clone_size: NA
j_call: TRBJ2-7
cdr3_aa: CASSENSHEQYF

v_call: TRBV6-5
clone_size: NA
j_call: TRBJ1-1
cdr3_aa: CASIGQGSYEAFF

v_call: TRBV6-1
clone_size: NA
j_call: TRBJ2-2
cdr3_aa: CASSATSGRTGELFF

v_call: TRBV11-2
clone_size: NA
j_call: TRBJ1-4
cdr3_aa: CASSLESEKLFF

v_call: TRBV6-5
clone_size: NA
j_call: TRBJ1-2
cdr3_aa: CASSSGGGGYTF

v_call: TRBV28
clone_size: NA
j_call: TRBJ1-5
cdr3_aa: CASSFQGSNQPQHF

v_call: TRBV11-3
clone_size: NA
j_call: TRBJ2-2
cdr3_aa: CASSSGNTGELFF

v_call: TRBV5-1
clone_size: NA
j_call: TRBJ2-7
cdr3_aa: CASSTTSPYEQYF

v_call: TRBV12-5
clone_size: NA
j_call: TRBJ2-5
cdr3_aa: CASGLYRVGTQYF